The clone carrying this T cell receptor beta chain was observed at least ten times. The germline CDR1 and CDR2 sequences are SGHVS and FQNEAQ. The CDR3 is 14 amino acids. V dropped 0 bases and J dropped 0 bases, with 5 bases sitting between them. The data stem from a study of Graves' ophthalmopathy and Graves' hyperthyroidism. RNA transcripts were the template, and TCR beta CDR3 regions were amplified from them. HTBI-primed RT-PCR formed the first round, and a multiplex PCR formed the second. TCRdb independently ran MiXCR on the multiplex PCR reads; one entry per CDR3 protein. Altogether more than 550,000 distinct CDR3 sequences are present, about 40% being singletons, with the ten largest covering about 3.3%.

The sequence came from an adult man with Graves' ophthalmopathy. What was sequenced was peripheral blood. This chain uses TRBV7-8 with TRBJ1-2; D not certain. The CDR3: CASSLARANYGYTF. CDR3 nucleotides: TGTGCCAGCAGCTTAGCTCGGGCTAACTATGGCTACACCTTC.